Below are 12 T cell receptor beta chains sequenced from a single sample in a study of human T cells and chemical hapten exposure. TCRdb passed the RACE reads through MiXCR, listing each CDR3 protein once. The data contain under 95,000 distinct CDR3 sequences, about 8.5% of them singletons. Noted time point: pre-sensitization, week 0. The sample's treatment: therapeutic diphenylcyclopropenone sensitization with weekly scalp DPC. This specimen consisted of whole blood, obtained in connection with sensitization to the hapten diphenylcyclopropenone (DPC). These receptors all come from a man aged 40-50 years with alopecia areata. Some clones in this sample may be carry-over from other donors' samples.

This clonotype was seen only a few times. The genes are TRBV12-5 and TRBJ2-5; D is uncertain. The germline V gene encodes CDR1 LGHNT and CDR2 FRNRAP. The V and J ends lost 3 bases and 5 bases respectively, with 4 bases between them. The CDR3 is 11 amino acids. The CDR3 sequence is CASGFGETQYF. CDR3 coding DNA: TGTGCTAGTGGTTTTGGGGAGACCCAGTACTTC.

This clonotype was detected ten times or more. The chain combines TRBV7-9 with TRBJ1-1; possibly TRBD1 for D (6 bases). V dropped 1 base and J dropped 3 bases, with 18 bases sitting between them. Germline lookup yields CDR1 SEHNR and CDR2 FQNEAQ (reference sequence). The CDR3 runs to 17 residues. The CDR3 loop reads CASSLVRLRGEDTEAFF. The DNA for the CDR3 is TGTGCCAGCAGCTTAGTGAGGCTCAGGGGCGAGGACACTGAAGCTTTCTTT.

The chain links TRBV18 to TRBJ1-2, with no clear D. V gave up 2 bases and J gave up 0 bases, with 7 bases separating them. This CDR3 spans 14 amino acids. The germline gives CDR1 KGHSH, CDR2 LQKENI. DNA for the CDR3: TGTGCCAGCTCACCAGGAGAAACTAACTATGGCTACACCTTC. This codes for CASSPGETNYGYTF. Together with reference TRBV18 and TRBJ1-2, the CDR3 gives the full variable domain: NAGVMQNPRHLVRRRGQEARLRCSPMKGHSHVYWYRQLPEEGLKFMVYLQKENIIDESGMPKERFSAEFPKEGPSILRIQQVVRGDSAAYFCASSPGETNYGYTFGSGTRLTVV.

The rearrangement links TRBV5-6 to TRBJ2-7; D may be TRBD2 (6 bases). The CDR3 loop spans 16 amino acids. The ends were cut back, 0 bases at V and 6 bases at J, with 19 bases in the middle. The germline gives CDR1 SGHDT, CDR2 YYEEEE. The CDR3 reads CASSLVSVADKSEQYV. The CDR3 DNA is TGTGCCAGCAGCTTGGTGTCGGTAGCGGATAAATCCGAGCAGTACGTC.

The chain employs TRBV5-1 and TRBJ2-1, with 10 bases aligning to TRBD2. Looked up from germline, CDR1 is SGHRS and CDR2 is YFSETQ. Trimming removed 4 bases from V and 7 bases from J; junction bases left unmatched: 11. This CDR3 has 16 residues. CDR3 residues: CASSTSAGGPRNEQFF. CDR3 DNA: TGCGCCAGCAGCACATCAGCGGGAGGGCCTAGGAATGAGCAGTTCTTC.

The gene calls are TRBV30 and TRBJ2-3; 8 bases agree with TRBD2. The CDR3 has 15 amino acids. With V trimmed by 2 bases and J by 5 bases, 9 bases remained unmatched. Germline CDR1 and CDR2: GTSNPN and SVGIG (reference sequence). CDR3 bases: TGTGCCTGGAGTACGAGCGGGAGCGGTATAGATACGCAGTATTTT. Its translation is CAWSTSGSGIDTQYF.

This clonotype turned up a few times. The V gene is TRBV28, the J gene TRBJ2-3; D is possibly TRBD1 (6 bases). The ends were cut back, 7 bases at V and 5 bases at J, with 16 bases in the middle. Germline V gene sequence: CDR1 MDHEN, CDR2 SYDVKM. This CDR3 spans 14 amino acids. CDR3 sequence: CASNSGGEGDTQYF. The CDR3 nucleotides read TGTGCCAGCAACTCTGGGGGCGAAGGAGATACGCAGTATTTT.

V usage is TRBV12-3 or TRBV12-4 and J usage is TRBJ1-5; no reliable D call. The CDR3 totals 15 residues. V was trimmed by 5 bases and J by 0 bases, leaving 11 bases between them. The CDR3, as DNA: TGTGCCAGCAGTATACGAGTGGATAGCAATCAGCCCCAGCATTTT. Its protein product is CASSIRVDSNQPQHF.

This clonotype was counted ten times or more. This chain uses TRBV11-2 with TRBJ2-7; 9 nucleotides match TRBD2. Germline V gene sequence: CDR1 SGHAT, CDR2 FQNNGV. The CDR3 is made up of 17 amino acids. J was trimmed by 3 bases and V by 5 bases; bases with no gene match: 14. The CDR3 DNA sequence: TGTGCCAGCAGCCCCCGTCTAGCGGGAAGACGAGGCTACGAGCAGTACTTC. Its translation is CASSPRLAGRRGYEQYF.

This chain uses TRBV6-6 with TRBJ2-3; maybe TRBD2 (6 bases). V dropped 7 bases and J dropped 4 bases, with 18 bases sitting between them. Per the germline V gene, CDR1 is MNHNY and CDR2 is SVGAGI (reference sequence). This CDR3 spans 15 amino acids. The CDR3 reads CASTQLATGADTQYF. The CDR3 DNA sequence: TGTGCCAGCACCCAACTAGCAACGGGGGCAGATACGCAGTATTTT.

This clonotype was counted a few times. The CDR3 DNA is TGTGCCAGCAGCTTAGGGGCAGGGGCGAACACCGGGGAGCTGTTTTTT. It specifies CASSLGAGANTGELFF. This chain connects TRBV5-5 to TRBJ2-2; D is perhaps TRBD1 (6 bases). The CDR3 extends over 16 amino acids. V was cut by 2 bases and J by 0 bases, with 11 bases left in between. CDR1 is SGHKS, CDR2 YYEKEE, per germline (reference sequence).

In DNA, the CDR3 is TGTGCCAGCAGCTTAGGGGTAGCGGGAGCGGAAGATACGCAGTATTTT. Amino acids: CASSLGVAGAEDTQYF. The chain links TRBV7-6 to TRBJ2-3; 9 nucleotides match TRBD2. The CDR3 is 16 amino acids. The ends lost 1 base at V and 5 bases at J; junction bases unmatched: 7. Germline V lookup: CDR1 SGHVS, CDR2 FNYEAQ. Full variable domain (outside the CDR3, taken from reference TRBV7-6 and TRBJ2-3): GAGVSQSPRYKVTKRGQDVALRCDPISGHVSLYWYRQALGQGPEFLTYFNYEAQQDKSGLPNDRFSAERPEGSISTLTIQRTEQRDSAMYRCASSLGVAGAEDTQYFGPGTRLTVL.